This TCR beta chain was identified during a study of shared T cell receptors in the human thymus. Clones were read by immunoSEQ multiplex PCR, and TCRdb kept only the in-frame ones, dropping some. The data show about 660,000 clones, more than 70% seen once. CDR3 size: 14 residues. Trimming shortened V by 4 bases and J by 1 base, and 11 bases separated the two germline ends. Germline CDR1 reads SGHAT; CDR2 reads FQNNGV. This sample also belongs to another study, concerning human thymus T cells. That study reports: Serving as donors were healthy Finnish infants, each of whom was having open corrective surgery for congenital heart defects. Corrective heart surgery yielded resections, and these provided the thymus tissue. Among thymic and blood repertoires, usage of V and J genes appeared biased. Overlap was high between thymic repertoires from unrelated individuals, as reported in related research.

Sequencing was carried out using thymocytes. The V gene is TRBV11-2, the J gene TRBJ2-7; D call uncertain. This TCR was sampled from a boy in the first two years of life with a congenital heart defect. The CDR3 sequence: CASSYLGSSYEQYF. The CDR3 DNA is TGTGCCAGCAGCTATTTGGGCAGTTCCTACGAGCAGTACTTC. The whole variable domain, filled in from reference TRBV11-2 and TRBJ2-7, reads EAGVAQSPRYKIIEKRQSVAFWCNPISGHATLYWYQQILGQGPKLLIQFQNNGVVDDSQLPKDRFSAERLKGVDSTLKIQPAKLEDSAVYLCASSYLGSSYEQYFGPGTRLTVT.